This entry is about one TCR beta chain. What it binds is not known. TCRdb's table, derived via immunoSEQ multiplex PCR, lists solely in-frame clones and lacks some. The table shows 25,000 to 30,000 clones, with around 94% occurring only once. This CDR3 contains 16 residues. Germline CDR1 and CDR2: ENHRY and SYGVKD. The J segment lost 4 bases and the V segment lost 2 bases, leaving 7 bases of the junction unmatched. The data derive from a study of graft-versus-host responses after intestinal transplantation. The wider study: Induction with anti-thymocyte globulin, then tacrolimus and steroids for around three years, was given to all recipients.

Notes on the study in general: Individuals carrying graft-donor T cell macrochimerism showed high graft-versus-host to host-versus-graft clonal ratios in allografts.

Sequences were derived from PBMCs, sampled roughly 32 days after intestinal transplant. This TCR came from a human patient who received an intestinal transplant, so some T cells may come from the graft donor. This chain uses TRBV10-3 with TRBJ2-5, with TRBD1 matching over 10 bases. CDR3 sequence: CAISETGQGIGETQYF. CDR3 DNA sequence: TGTGCCATCAGTGAGACGGGACAGGGGATTGGAGAGACCCAGTACTTC.